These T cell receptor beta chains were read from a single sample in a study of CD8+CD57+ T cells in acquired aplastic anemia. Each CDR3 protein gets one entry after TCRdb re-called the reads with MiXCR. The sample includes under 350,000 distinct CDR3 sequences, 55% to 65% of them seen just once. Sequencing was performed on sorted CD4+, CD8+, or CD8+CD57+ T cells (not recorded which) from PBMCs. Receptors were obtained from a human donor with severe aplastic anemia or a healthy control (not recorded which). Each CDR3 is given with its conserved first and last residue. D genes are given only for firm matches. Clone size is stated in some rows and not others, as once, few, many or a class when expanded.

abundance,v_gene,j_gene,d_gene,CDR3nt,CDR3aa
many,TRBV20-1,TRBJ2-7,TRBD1,TGCAGTGCTCCCCGGACAGGGGGCGGCGAGCAGTACTTC,CSAPRTGGGEQYF
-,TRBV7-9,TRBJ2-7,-,TGTGCCAGCAGCTTAGCATGGCCCTACGAGCAGTACTTC,CASSLAWPYEQYF
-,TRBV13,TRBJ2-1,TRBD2,TGTGCCAGCAGGGGACTAGCCTACAATGAGCAGTTCTTC,CASRGLAYNEQFF
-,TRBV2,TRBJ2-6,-,TGTGCCAGCATCCTGAGGGGGGTTAGAGGGGCCAACGTCCTGACTTTC,CASILRGVRGANVLTF
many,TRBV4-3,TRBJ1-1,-,TGCGCCAGCAGCCAAGGGCCCGCGAACACTGAAGCTTTCTTT,CASSQGPANTEAFF
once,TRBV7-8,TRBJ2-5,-,TGTGCCAGCAGCTTGGGCGGGACGAAAGAGACCCAGTACTTC,CASSLGGTKETQYF
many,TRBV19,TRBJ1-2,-,TGTGCCAGTAGTGCGCCGGGACTCCCAACAGGATATGGCTACACCTTC,CASSAPGLPTGYGYTF
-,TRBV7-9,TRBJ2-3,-,TGTGCCAGCAGCACCGGGACAACCCGCACAGATACGCAGTATTTT,CASSTGTTRTDTQYF
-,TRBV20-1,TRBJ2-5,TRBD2,TGCAGTGCTCTGTCTAGCGGGGGGCAAGAGACCCAGTACTTC,CSALSSGGQETQYF
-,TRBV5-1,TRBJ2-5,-,TGTGCCAGCAGCGTTCGAGGAACTAACCTTAAAGAGACCCAGTACTTC,CASSVRGTNLKETQYF